Below, 22 T cell receptor beta chains from the same sample are listed, as sequenced in a study of PD-L1 blockade in urothelial cancer. This table comes from immunoSEQ multiplex PCR, and its TCRdb copy is limited to in-frame clones, with some not included. The sample gives fewer than 25,000 clones, roughly four fifths of which show up once; over 1.5% is in the top ten. Time point: peripheral blood 6 weeks after treatment start. Sequences were derived from PBMCs, sampled around atezolizumab (anti-PD-L1) treatment. The receptors shown here come from a man in his fifties with urothelial cancer.

CDR3 residues: CASSGTQGENEKLFF. The CDR3, as DNA: TGTGCCAGCAGCGGTACACAGGGAGAAAATGAAAAACTGTTTTTT. This chain links TRBV9 with TRBJ1-4, with TRBD1 as a possible D gene (6 bases). Germline V gives CDR1 SGDLS, CDR2 YYNGEE. The germline V and J ends were trimmed by 3 bases and 5 bases, with 14 bases remaining between them. The CDR3 covers 15 residues.

This chain connects TRBV7-2 to TRBJ1-1, with a weak D call TRBD1 (6 bases). Germline CDR1 SGHTA, CDR2 FQGNSA. Trimming pared 4 bases from V and 6 bases from J, leaving 18 bases between. This CDR3 contains 15 residues. The CDR3 sequence: CASSSSGTSYSEAFF. The CDR3 nucleotides read TGTGCCAGCAGCTCCTCCGGGACATCTTACTCTGAAGCTTTCTTT. Full variable domain (rest looked up from reference TRBV7-2 and TRBJ1-1): GAGVSQSPSNKVTEKGKDVELRCDPISGHTALYWYRQSLGQGLEFLIYFQGNSAPDKSGLPSDRFSAERTGGSVSTLTIQRTQQEDSAVYLCASSSSGTSYSEAFFGQGTRLTVV.

The DNA for the CDR3 is TGTGCCAGCAGTGTCCAGAACACCGGGGAGCTGTTTTTT. Translation gives CASSVQNTGELFF. V gene TRBV6-4 combines with J gene TRBJ2-2; D uncertain. V was clipped by 4 bases and J by 1 base, with 4 bases between them. Germline V gene data show CDR1 as MRHNA and CDR2 as SNTAGT. The length of the CDR3 is 13 residues.

The table lists this clone with a count of one. The chain recombines TRBV18 with TRBJ2-5, with a weak D call TRBD2 (5 bases). The CDR3 is made up of 13 amino acids. Trimming took 6 bases from V and 1 from J, leaving 9 bases between them. Looked up from germline, CDR1 is KGHSH and CDR2 is LQKENI. The CDR3 here is CASSLGSQETQYF. In DNA form, the CDR3 reads TGTGCCAGCTCCTTGGGGAGCCAAGAGACCCAGTACTTC.

This sequence joins TRBV5-1 and TRBJ2-7, with D unresolved. With 2 bases removed from V and 3 bases from J, the gap between germline ends came to 9 bases. CDR3 length: 13 residues. Germline loops: CDR1 SGHRS, CDR2 YFSETQ. In nucleotides, the CDR3 is TGCGCCAGCAGCTTACTGCAGGACTACGAGCAGTACTTC. Amino acids: CASSLLQDYEQYF.

The chain carries TRBV7-8 and TRBJ2-2, with 7 nucleotides matching TRBD1. Losses at the gene ends were 0 bases for V and 4 bases for J; bases not matched to a gene: 11. CDR3 length: 18 residues. Germline V CDR1 and CDR2: SGHVS, FQNEAQ. The CDR3, as DNA: TGTGCCAGCAGCTTAGCGGTACGGCAGGGGGTGTCCACCGGGGAGCTGTTTTTT. This codes for CASSLAVRQGVSTGELFF.

This chain links TRBV29-1 with TRBJ2-5; D may be TRBD1 (6 bases). V lost 6 bases and J 1 base, leaving 12 bases between the germline ends. CDR1 and CDR2 from the germline V gene are SQVTM and ANQGSEA. The CDR3 extends over 13 amino acids. As DNA, the CDR3 is TGCAGCGTCATACAGGGTACCCAAGAGACCCAGTACTTC. It encodes CSVIQGTQETQYF.

The V call is TRBV28, the J call TRBJ2-1; D is possibly TRBD1 (5 bases). V shed 2 bases and J shed 9 bases, with 14 bases lying between them. Germline CDR1 and CDR2: MDHEN and SYDVKM. The CDR3 runs 14 residues. In DNA form, the CDR3 reads TGTGCCAGCAGTTTAGATGACAGATCCACTGAGCAGTTCTTC. Translated: CASSLDDRSTEQFF. Full variable domain (missing parts from reference TRBV28 and TRBJ2-1): DVKVTQSSRYLVKRTGEKVFLECVQDMDHENMFWYRQDPGLGLRLIYFSYDVKMKEKGDIPEGYSVSREKKERFSLILESASTNQTSMYLCASSLDDRSTEQFFGPGTRLTVL.

The V call is TRBV2, the J call TRBJ1-2; weak D call: TRBD1 (5 bases). This CDR3 comprises 12 residues. CDR1 and CDR2 (germline): SNHLY, FYNNEI. V was shortened by 4 bases and J by 8 bases, with 11 bases between the two germline ends. CDR3 in DNA: TGTGCCAGCAGTGTAGGGGTTGGAGGCTACACCTTC. Protein sequence: CASSVGVGGYTF.

V is TRBV5-1 and J is TRBJ2-7; tentatively, D is TRBD1 (5 bases). Germline V CDR1 and CDR2: SGHRS, YFSETQ. The CDR3 loop spans 13 amino acids. V lost 2 bases, J lost 2 bases, and 8 bases lay in between. As DNA, the CDR3 is TGCGCCAGCAGCTTCACAGGAGCCTACGAGCAGTACTTC. Protein product: CASSFTGAYEQYF.

The V call is TRBV15, the J call TRBJ1-1, with 8 bases that match TRBD1. This CDR3 spans 15 amino acids. After removal of 3 bases from V and 1 base from J, the junction contained 4 bases not matched to a gene. Per the germline V gene, CDR1 is LNHNV and CDR2 is YYDKDF (reference sequence). The CDR3 reads CATSSVDRGNTEAFF. The DNA for the CDR3 is TGTGCCACCAGCAGTGTTGACAGGGGGAACACTGAAGCTTTCTTT.

This clone was seen only a few times. V and J are TRBV7-6 and TRBJ1-5; TRBD1 matches at 10 bases. Looked up from germline, CDR1 is SGHVS and CDR2 is FNYEAQ. This CDR3 comprises 17 residues. The trim removed 1 base at V and 7 bases at J, leaving 10 bases unmatched. The CDR3 protein is CASSLDVTGGREQPQHF. The CDR3 nucleotides are TGTGCCAGCAGCTTAGATGTGACAGGGGGCAGGGAGCAGCCCCAGCATTTT.

The chain links TRBV7-3 to TRBJ2-1; D might be TRBD1 (6 bases). Germline V lookup: CDR1 SGHTA, CDR2 FQGTGA. The CDR3 is 15 amino acids. Trimming shortened V by 5 bases and J by 10 bases, and 21 bases separated the two germline ends. CDR3 loop: CASSAGAAASGEQFF. The CDR3 DNA is TGTGCCAGCAGCGCAGGGGCCGCCGCGAGCGGAGAGCAGTTCTTC.

This clone was picked up one time. V is TRBV7-9 and J is TRBJ2-3; 9 nucleotides agree with TRBD2. The CDR3 is 16 residues long. Per the germline V gene, CDR1 is SEHNR and CDR2 is FQNEAQ (reference sequence). Trimming at V came to 5 bases and at J to 6 bases, leaving 12 bases not matched to a gene. The CDR3 region has the DNA TGTGCCAGCAGCCAGTGGGGTAGCGGGAGTCCCGATACGCAGTATTTT. Translating gives CASSQWGSGSPDTQYF.

The rearrangement links TRBV4-2 to TRBJ2-2; tentative D call: TRBD2 (6 bases). Germline CDR1 reads LGHNA; CDR2 reads YNFKEQ. The V end lost 1 base, the J end lost 3 bases, and 12 bases lay between the germline ends. The CDR3 is 16 amino acids. CDR3 DNA: TGTGCCAGCAGCCAAGGCGGAGGAGGGCACACCGGGGAGCTGTTTTTT. Translated: CASSQGGGGHTGELFF.

Only a few counts were recorded for this clone. The rearrangement links TRBV2 to TRBJ1-6; TRBD1 might be the D (6 bases). The germline V and J ends were trimmed by 7 bases and 9 bases, with 16 bases remaining between them. The CDR3 contains 14 residues. CDR1 SNHLY and CDR2 FYNNEI come from the germline V gene. The CDR3 loop is CASTLGDMSSPLHF. The CDR3 bases are TGTGCCAGCACCTTAGGGGACATGAGTTCACCCCTCCACTTT.

V and J are TRBV6-5 and TRBJ2-2; D not resolved. Germline loops: CDR1 MNHEY, CDR2 SVGAGI. The CDR3 extends over 14 amino acids. Between the trimmed V and J ends, which lost 6 bases and 5 bases, there was a span of 13 bases. CDR3 coding DNA: TGTGCCAGCAGCCCTCCCGTGAGGACCGGGGAGCTGTTTTTT. Encoded protein: CASSPPVRTGELFF.

J is TRBJ2-3 and V is TRBV5-6, with 7 bases matching TRBD2. The ends lost 7 bases at V and 5 bases at J; junction bases unmatched: 10. Germline V gene data show CDR1 as SGHDT and CDR2 as YYEEEE. The CDR3 covers 14 residues. The CDR3 reads CASGGGSALDTQYF. CDR3 coding DNA: TGTGCCAGCGGGGGGGGGTCAGCGTTAGATACGCAGTATTTT.

The V call is TRBV19, the J call TRBJ2-7; 8 nucleotides match TRBD1. The CDR3 consists of 14 residues. Germline lookup yields CDR1 LNHDA and CDR2 SQIVND (reference sequence). V lost 6 bases to trimming and J lost 1 base; unmatched junction nucleotides: 5. The CDR3 DNA reads as TGTGCCAGTAGGACCGGGACAGGTTCCTACGAGCAGTACTTC. Its protein product is CASRTGTGSYEQYF.

This chain links TRBV27 with TRBJ2-1, with unresolved D. This CDR3 has 13 amino acids. Trimming removed 2 bases from V and 9 bases from J, with 11 bases in between. Germline CDR1 is MNHEY and CDR2 is SMNVEV (reference sequence). CDR3 DNA sequence: TGTGCCAGCAGTTTAGTCGGTTTAAGTGAGCAGTTCTTC. It codes for CASSLVGLSEQFF.

This clone is labeled medium-sized. The J gene is TRBJ1-5, the V gene TRBV7-2, with 10 bases fitting TRBD1. With 5 bases clipped from V and 6 bases from J, the junction kept 7 bases outside the gene matches. This CDR3 is 15 amino acids long. Germline V gene sequence: CDR1 SGHTA, CDR2 FQGNSA. CDR3 residues: CASSPGTGEGQPQHF. CDR3 nucleotide sequence: TGTGCCAGCAGCCCAGGGACAGGGGAGGGTCAGCCCCAGCATTTT.

V is TRBV28 and J is TRBJ1-2; TRBD1 agrees at 10 bases. The V gene end was trimmed by 5 bases and the J gene end by 12 bases; junction bases not matched to a gene: 15. Per germline, CDR1 MDHEN and CDR2 SYDVKM. This CDR3 is 15 amino acids long. CDR3 amino acids: CASSPLVGGTGEDTF. The CDR3, as DNA: TGTGCCAGCAGTCCACTCGTAGGGGGGACAGGGGAGGACACCTTC.